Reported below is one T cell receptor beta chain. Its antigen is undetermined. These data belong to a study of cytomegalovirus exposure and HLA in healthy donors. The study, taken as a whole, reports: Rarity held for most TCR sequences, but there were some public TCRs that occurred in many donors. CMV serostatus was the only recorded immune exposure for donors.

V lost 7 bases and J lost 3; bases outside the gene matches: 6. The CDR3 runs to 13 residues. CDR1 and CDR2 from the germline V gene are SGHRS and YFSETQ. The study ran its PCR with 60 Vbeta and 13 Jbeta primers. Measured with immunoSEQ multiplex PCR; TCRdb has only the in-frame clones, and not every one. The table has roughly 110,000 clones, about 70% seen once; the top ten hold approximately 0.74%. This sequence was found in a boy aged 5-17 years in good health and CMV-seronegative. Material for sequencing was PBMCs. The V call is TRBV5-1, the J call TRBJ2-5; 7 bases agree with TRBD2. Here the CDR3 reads CASAMAGEETQYF. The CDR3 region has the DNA TGCGCCAGCGCGATGGCGGGAGAAGAGACCCAGTACTTC.